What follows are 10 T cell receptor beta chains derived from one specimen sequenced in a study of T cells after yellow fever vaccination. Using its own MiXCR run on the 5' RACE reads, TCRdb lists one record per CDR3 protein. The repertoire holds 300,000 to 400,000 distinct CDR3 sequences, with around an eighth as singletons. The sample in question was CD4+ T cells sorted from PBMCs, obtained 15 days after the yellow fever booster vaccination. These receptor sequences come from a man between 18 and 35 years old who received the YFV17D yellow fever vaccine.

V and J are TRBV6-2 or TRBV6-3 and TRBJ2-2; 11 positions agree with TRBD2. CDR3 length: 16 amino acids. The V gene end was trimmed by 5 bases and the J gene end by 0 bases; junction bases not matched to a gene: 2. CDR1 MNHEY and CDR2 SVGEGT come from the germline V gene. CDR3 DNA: TGTGCCAGCAGTCCGGGACTAGCGGCGAACACCGGGGAGCTGTTTTTT. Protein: CASSPGLAANTGELFF.

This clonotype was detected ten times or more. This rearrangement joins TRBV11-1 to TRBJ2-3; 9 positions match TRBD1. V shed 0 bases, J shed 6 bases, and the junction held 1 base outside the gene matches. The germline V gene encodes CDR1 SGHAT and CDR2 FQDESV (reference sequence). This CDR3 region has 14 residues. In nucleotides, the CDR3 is TGTGCCAGCAGCTTAGCTGGACAGGGGGATACGCAGTATTTT. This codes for CASSLAGQGDTQYF.

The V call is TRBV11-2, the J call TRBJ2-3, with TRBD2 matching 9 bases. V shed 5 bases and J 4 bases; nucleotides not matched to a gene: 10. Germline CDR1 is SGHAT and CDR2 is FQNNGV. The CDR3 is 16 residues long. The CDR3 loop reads CASSPRSAGGPDTQYF. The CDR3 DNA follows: TGTGCCAGCAGCCCACGGTCCGCGGGGGGGCCAGATACGCAGTATTTT.

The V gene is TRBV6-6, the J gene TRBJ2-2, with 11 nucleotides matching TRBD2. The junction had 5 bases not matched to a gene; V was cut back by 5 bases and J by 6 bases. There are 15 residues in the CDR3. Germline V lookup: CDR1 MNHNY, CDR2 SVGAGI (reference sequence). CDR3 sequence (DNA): TGTGCCAGCAGTCAATCGGGACTAGCGGCCGGGGAGCTGTTTTTT. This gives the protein CASSQSGLAAGELFF.

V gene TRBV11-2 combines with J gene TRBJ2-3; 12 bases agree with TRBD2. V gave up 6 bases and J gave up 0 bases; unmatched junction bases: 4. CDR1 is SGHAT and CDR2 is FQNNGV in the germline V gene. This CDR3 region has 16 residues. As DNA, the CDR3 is TGTGCCAGCAGTCCCCTAGCGGGGGGGAGCACAGATACGCAGTATTTT. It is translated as CASSPLAGGSTDTQYF. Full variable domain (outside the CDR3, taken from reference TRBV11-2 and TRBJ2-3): EAGVAQSPRYKIIEKRQSVAFWCNPISGHATLYWYQQILGQGPKLLIQFQNNGVVDDSQLPKDRFSAERLKGVDSTLKIQPAKLEDSAVYLCASSPLAGGSTDTQYFGPGTRLTVL.

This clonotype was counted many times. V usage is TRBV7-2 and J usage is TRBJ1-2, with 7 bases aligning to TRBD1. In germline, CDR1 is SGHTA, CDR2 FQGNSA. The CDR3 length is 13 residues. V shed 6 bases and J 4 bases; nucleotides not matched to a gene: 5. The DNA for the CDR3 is TGTGCCAGCAGGACACGGGACAGCTATGGCTACACCTTC. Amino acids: CASRTRDSYGYTF.

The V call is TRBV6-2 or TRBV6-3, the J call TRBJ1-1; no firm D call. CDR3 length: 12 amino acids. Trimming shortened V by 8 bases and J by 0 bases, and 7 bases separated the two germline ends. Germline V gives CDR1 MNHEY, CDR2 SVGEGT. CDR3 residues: CASLRLNTEAFF. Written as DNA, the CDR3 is TGTGCCAGCCTTCGGCTGAACACTGAAGCTTTCTTT.

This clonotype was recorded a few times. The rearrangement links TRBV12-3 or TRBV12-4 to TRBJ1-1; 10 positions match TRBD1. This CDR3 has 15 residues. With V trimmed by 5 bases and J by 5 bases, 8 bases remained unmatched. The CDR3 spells CASSQPGQGLTEAFF. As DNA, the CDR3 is TGTGCCAGCAGTCAACCGGGACAGGGGTTGACTGAAGCTTTCTTT.

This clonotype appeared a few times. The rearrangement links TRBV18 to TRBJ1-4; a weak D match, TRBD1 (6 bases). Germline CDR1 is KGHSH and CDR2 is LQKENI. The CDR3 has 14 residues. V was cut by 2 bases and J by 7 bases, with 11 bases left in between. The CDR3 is CASSPGGSSEKLFF. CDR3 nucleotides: TGTGCCAGCTCACCAGGGGGCTCGTCTGAAAAACTGTTTTTT.

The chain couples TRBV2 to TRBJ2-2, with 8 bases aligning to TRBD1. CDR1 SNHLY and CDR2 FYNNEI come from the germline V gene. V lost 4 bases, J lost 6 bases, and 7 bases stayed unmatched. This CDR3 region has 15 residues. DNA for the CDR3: TGTGCCAGCAGTGGCGGACAGGGTACCGCCGGGGAGCTGTTTTTT. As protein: CASSGGQGTAGELFF.